This T cell receptor (beta chain) was found in a study of CD8 T cells in ankylosing spondylitis. Notes on the study in general: Disease-associated clones were reportedly significantly overrepresented in matched ankylosing spondylitis synovial fluid. A TCR beta motif of 8 or 9 highly homologous variants appeared characteristic of ankylosing spondylitis blood.

Construction of TCR beta libraries was performed using quantitative 5'-RACE with molecular barcodes. Each CDR3 protein gets one entry after TCRdb re-called the 5' RACE reads with MiXCR. The sample lists nearly 350,000 distinct CDR3 sequences; about 15% were seen once. The V gene's germline CDR1 is LGHDT and CDR2 YNNKEL (reference sequence). This CDR3 is built from 12 residues. Trimming stripped 1 base from V and 8 bases from J, with 7 bases between. Comment on this clonotype: Its specificity is not known.

Sequenced input: blood, either unsorted or a sorted T cell fraction (not recorded which). The receptor was isolated from a male donor with ankylosing spondylitis or in good health (not recorded which). The V call is TRBV3-1, the J call TRBJ2-3; D is unresolved. The CDR3 protein is CASSQGEVTQYF. The CDR3 DNA is TGTGCCAGCAGCCAAGGCGAGGTTACGCAGTATTTT.